The clone carrying this TCR beta chain came up once. CDR3 size: 15 residues. Germline-derived CDR1 and CDR2 are SGHKS and YYEKEE (reference sequence). V gave up 4 bases and J gave up 2 bases, with 13 bases separating them. Clones were sequenced by immunoSEQ multiplex PCR, and TCRdb holds only the in-frame ones, with some missing. The repertoire has fewer than 25,000 clones, more than 90% of them found once; the top ten carry more than 8%. This sample was included in a study of T cell changes during pregnancy in multiple sclerosis. This chain uses TRBV5-5 with TRBJ1-5; D gene ambiguous. Sequencing was performed on CD8+ T cells from peripheral blood mononuclear cells, taken in the third trimester of pregnancy. The TCR was taken from a female donor in good health, enrolled as a control in a pregnancy study. The CDR3 spells CASSRLEAGNQPQHF. CDR3 DNA: TGTGCCAGCAGCCGTTTGGAGGCGGGCAATCAGCCCCAGCATTTT.